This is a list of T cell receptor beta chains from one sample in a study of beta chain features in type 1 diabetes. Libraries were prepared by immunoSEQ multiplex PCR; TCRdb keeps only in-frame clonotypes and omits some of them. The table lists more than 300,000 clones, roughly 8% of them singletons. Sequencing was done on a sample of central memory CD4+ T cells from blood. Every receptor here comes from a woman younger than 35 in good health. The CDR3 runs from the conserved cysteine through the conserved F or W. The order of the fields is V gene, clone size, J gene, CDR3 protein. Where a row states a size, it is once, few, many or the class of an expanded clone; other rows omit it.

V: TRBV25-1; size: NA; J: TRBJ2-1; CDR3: CATALLRGSYNEQFF
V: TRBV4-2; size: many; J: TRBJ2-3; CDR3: CASSQGTSFNTQYF
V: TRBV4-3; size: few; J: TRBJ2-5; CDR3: CASSPRGRETQYF
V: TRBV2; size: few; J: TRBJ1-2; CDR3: CASRGEGGYTF
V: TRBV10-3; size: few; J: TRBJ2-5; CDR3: CAISESGGMETQYF
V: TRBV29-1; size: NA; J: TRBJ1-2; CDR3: CSVERPISRPRDYTF
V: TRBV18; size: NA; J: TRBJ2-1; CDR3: CASSRLQGDEQFF
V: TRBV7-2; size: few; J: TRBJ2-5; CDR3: CASSPAPSGQETQYF
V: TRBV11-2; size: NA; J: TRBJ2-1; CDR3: CASSPASGAQGRQFF
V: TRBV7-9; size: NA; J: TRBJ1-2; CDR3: CASSPRFLVSYTF
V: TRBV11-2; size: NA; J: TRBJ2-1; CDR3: CASSQTGGYNEQFF
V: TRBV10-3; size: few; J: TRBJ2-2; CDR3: CAISELGGRAGGELFF
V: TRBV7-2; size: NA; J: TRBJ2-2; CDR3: CASSLRPSVNTGELFF
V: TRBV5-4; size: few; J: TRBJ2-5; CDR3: CASSLMGRETQYF
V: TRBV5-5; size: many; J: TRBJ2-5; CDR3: CASLNGASGSRETQYF
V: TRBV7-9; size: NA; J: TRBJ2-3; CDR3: CASSTSPSGRGDTQYF
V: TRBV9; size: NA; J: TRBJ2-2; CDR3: CASSQGATPNTGELFF
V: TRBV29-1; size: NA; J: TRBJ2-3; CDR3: CSVARGAPTDTQYF
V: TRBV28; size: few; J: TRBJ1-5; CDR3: CASSPGGTYAINQPQHF
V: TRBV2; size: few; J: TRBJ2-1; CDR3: CASSETAARLNEQFF
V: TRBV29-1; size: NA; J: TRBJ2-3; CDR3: CSVEDGGGTQYF
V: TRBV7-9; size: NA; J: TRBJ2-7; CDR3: CASSPRGGSPYEQYF